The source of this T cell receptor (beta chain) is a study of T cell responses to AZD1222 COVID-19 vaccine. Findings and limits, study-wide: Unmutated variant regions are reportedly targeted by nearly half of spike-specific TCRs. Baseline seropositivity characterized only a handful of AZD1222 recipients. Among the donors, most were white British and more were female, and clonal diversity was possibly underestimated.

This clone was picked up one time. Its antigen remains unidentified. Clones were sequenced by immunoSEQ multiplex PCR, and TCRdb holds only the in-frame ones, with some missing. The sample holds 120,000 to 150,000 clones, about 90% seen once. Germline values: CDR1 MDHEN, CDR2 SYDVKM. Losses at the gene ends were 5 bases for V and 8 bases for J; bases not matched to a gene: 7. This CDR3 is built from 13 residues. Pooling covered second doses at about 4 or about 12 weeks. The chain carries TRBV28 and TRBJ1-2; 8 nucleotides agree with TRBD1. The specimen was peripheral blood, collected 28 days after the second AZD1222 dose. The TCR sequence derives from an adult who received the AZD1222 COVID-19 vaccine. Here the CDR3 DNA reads TGTGCCAGCAGTGCCGGGACAGGCCTCGGCTACACCTTC. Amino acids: CASSAGTGLGYTF.